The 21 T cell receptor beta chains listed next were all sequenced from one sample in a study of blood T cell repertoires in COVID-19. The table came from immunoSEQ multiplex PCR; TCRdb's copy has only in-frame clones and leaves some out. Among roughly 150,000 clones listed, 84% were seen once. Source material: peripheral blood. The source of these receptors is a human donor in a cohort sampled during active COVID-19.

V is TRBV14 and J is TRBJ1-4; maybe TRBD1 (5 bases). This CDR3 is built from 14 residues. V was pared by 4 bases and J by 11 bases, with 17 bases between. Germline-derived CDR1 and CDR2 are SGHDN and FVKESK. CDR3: CASSPPLGTRKLFF. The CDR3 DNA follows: TGTGCCAGCAGCCCCCCGCTGGGGACTCGGAAACTGTTTTTT.

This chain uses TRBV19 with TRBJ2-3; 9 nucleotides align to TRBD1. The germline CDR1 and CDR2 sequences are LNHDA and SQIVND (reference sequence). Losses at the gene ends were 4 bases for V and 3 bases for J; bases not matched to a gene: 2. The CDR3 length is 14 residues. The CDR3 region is CASSKGTGTDTQYF. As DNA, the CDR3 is TGTGCCAGTAGTAAAGGGACAGGGACAGATACGCAGTATTTT.

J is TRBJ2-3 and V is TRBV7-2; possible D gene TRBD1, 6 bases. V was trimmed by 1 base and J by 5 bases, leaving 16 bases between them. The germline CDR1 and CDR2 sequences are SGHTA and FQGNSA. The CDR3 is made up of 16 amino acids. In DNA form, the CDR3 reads TGTGCCAGCAGCTTAGTAGGGCTAGGGGGAAAAGATACGCAGTATTTT. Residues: CASSLVGLGGKDTQYF.

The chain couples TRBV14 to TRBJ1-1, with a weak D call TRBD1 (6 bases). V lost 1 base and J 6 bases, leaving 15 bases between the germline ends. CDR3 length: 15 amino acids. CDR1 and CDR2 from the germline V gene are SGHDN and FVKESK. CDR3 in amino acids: CASSQVLGAAAEAFF. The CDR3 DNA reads TGTGCCAGCAGCCAAGTACTGGGGGCGGCGGCTGAAGCTTTCTTT.

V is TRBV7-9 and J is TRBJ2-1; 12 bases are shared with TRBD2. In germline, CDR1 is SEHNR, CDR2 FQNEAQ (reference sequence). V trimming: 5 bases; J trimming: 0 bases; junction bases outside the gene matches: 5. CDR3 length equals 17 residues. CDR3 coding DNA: TGTGCCAGCAGCGGGACGACTAGCGGGAGCTCCTACAATGAGCAGTTCTTC. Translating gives CASSGTTSGSSYNEQFF.

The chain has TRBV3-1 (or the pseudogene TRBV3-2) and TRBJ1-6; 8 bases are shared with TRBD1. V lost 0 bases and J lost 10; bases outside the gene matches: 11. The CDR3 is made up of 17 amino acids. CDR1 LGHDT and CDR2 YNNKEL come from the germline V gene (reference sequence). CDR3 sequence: CASSQDPRTGFISPLHF. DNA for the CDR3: TGTGCCAGCAGCCAAGACCCCCGGACAGGGTTTATATCACCCCTCCACTTT.

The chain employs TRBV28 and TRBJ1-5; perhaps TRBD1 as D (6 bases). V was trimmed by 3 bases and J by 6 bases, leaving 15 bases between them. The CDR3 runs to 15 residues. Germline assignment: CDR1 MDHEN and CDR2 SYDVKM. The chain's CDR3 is CASSFTQGMSQPQHF. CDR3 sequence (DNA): TGTGCCAGCAGTTTTACGCAGGGGATGAGTCAGCCCCAGCATTTT.

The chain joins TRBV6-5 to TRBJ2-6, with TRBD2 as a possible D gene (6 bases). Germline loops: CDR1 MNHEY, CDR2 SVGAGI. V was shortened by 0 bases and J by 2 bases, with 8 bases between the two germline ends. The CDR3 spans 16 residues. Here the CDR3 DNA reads TGTGCCAGCAGTTACTCTTCGGGGGCTGGGGCCAACGTCCTGACTTTC. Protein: CASSYSSGAGANVLTF.

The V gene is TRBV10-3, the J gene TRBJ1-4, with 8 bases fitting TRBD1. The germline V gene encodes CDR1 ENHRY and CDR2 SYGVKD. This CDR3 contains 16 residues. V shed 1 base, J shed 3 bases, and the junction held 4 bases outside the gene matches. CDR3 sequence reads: CAISEFQGAANEKLFF. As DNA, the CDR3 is TGTGCCATCAGTGAGTTTCAGGGGGCTGCTAATGAAAAACTGTTTTTT.

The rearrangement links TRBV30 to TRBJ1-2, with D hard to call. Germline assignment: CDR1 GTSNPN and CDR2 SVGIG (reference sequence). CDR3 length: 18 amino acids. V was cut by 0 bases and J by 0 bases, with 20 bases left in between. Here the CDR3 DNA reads TGTGCCTGGAGTGTCGTCCGATGTCTCTACCAAGCTAACTATGGCTACACCTTC. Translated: CAWSVVRCLYQANYGYTF.

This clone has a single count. The CDR3 protein is CASRQSGTPGGYTF. DNA of the CDR3: TGTGCCAGCAGACAGAGCGGGACCCCTGGGGGCTACACCTTC. The chain has TRBV2 and TRBJ1-2; D may be TRBD1 (5 bases). This CDR3 is built from 14 residues. Germline-derived CDR1 and CDR2 are SNHLY and FYNNEI. The V end was cut by 6 bases, the J end by 8 bases, with 19 bases between.

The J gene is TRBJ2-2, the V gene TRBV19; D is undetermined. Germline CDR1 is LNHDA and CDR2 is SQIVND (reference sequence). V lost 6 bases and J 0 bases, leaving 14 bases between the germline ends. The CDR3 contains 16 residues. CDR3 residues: CASSNSRLTNTGELFF. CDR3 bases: TGTGCCAGTAGCAATTCGCGCCTTACGAACACCGGGGAGCTGTTTTTT.

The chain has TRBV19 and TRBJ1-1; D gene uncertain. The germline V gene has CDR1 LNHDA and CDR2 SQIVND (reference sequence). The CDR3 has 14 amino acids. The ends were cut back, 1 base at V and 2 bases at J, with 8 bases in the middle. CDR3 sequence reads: CASSIVADNTEAFF. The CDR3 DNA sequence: TGTGCCAGTAGTATAGTTGCAGATAACACTGAAGCTTTCTTT.

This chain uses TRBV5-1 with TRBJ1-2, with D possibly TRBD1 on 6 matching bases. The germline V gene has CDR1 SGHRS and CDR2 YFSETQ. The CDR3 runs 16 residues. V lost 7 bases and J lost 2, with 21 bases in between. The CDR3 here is CASFQRGGAMNYGYTF. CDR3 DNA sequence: TGCGCCAGCTTCCAACGAGGGGGGGCAATGAACTATGGCTACACCTTC. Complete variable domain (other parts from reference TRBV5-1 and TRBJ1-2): KAGVTQTPRYLIKTRGQQVTLSCSPISGHRSVSWYQQTPGQGLQFLFEYFSETQRNKGNFPGRFSGRQFSNSRSEMNVSTLELGDSALYLCASFQRGGAMNYGYTFGSGTRLTVV.

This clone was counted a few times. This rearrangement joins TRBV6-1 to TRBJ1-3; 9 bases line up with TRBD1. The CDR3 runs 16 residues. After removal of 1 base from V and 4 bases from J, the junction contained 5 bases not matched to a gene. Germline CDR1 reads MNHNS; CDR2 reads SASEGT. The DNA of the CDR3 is TGTGCCAGCAGTGAAGGGACAGGGGTTAGAGGAAACACCATATATTTT. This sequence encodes CASSEGTGVRGNTIYF.

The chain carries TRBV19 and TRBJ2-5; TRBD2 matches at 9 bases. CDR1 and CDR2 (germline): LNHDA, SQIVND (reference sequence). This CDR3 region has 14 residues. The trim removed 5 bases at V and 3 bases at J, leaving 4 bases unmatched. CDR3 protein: CASSFGGGEETQYF. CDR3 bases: TGTGCCAGTAGTTTCGGCGGGGGGGAAGAGACCCAGTACTTC.

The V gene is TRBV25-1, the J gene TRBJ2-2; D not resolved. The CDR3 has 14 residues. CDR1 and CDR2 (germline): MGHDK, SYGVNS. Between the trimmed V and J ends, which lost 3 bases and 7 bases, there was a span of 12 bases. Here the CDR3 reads CASSDTNSLGELFF. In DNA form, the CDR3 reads TGTGCCAGCAGTGATACTAACTCCCTCGGGGAGCTGTTTTTT.

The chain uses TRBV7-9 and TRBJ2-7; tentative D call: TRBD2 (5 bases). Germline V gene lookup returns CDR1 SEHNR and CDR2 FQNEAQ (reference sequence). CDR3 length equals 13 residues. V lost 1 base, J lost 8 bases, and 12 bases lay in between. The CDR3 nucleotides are TGTGCCAGCAGCTTAGATGTTCGGGGAAAGCAGTACTTC. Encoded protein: CASSLDVRGKQYF. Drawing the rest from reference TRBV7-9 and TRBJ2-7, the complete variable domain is DTGVSQNPRHKITKRGQNVTFRCDPISEHNRLYWYRQTLGQGPEFLTYFQNEAQLEKSRLLSDRFSAERPKGSFSTLEIQRTEQGDSAMYLCASSLDVRGKQYFGPGTRLTVT.

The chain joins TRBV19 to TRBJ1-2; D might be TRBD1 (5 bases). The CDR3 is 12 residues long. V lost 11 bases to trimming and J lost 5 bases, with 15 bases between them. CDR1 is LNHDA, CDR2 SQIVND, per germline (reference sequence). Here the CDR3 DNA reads TGTGCCGTTAGGGTTCAGGGTTATGGCTACACCTTC. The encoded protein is CAVRVQGYGYTF.

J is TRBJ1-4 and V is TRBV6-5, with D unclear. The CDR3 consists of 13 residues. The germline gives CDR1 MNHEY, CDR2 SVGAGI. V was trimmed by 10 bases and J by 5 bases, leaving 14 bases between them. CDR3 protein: CAMGRGANEKLFF. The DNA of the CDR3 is TGTGCCATGGGCCGGGGAGCGAATGAAAAACTGTTTTTT.

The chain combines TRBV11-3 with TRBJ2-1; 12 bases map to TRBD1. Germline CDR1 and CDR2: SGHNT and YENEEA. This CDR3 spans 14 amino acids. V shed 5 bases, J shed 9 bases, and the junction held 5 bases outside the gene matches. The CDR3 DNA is TGTGCCAGCAGCGTGGGACAGGGGGCCGTTGAGCAGTTCTTC. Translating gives CASSVGQGAVEQFF.